Shown below are 25 T cell receptor beta chains from a single sample sequenced in a study of blood T cell repertoires in COVID-19. Sequencing was performed with immunoSEQ multiplex PCR; in TCRdb, only in-frame clones are kept and a portion is missing. The sample includes about 170,000 clones, about 88% of them seen just once. The sequencing input was peripheral blood. These receptors all stem from a man aged 50-59 years who had recovered from COVID-19.

The CDR3 DNA is TGTGCCAGCAGCCTCATTGGGACAGGCGAAGAGACCCAGTACTTC. Its protein product is CASSLIGTGEETQYF. The chain carries TRBV28 and TRBJ2-5; 8 positions agree with TRBD1. The CDR3 is 15 residues long. Germline V CDR1 and CDR2: MDHEN, SYDVKM. Trimming removed 6 bases from V and 3 bases from J; junction bases left unmatched: 9.

As DNA, the CDR3 is TGTGCCAGCAGTTTAACGGCCGGACTTAACTATGGCTACACCTTC. Its translation is CASSLTAGLNYGYTF. The chain joins TRBV28 to TRBJ1-2; D not certain. This CDR3 is 15 amino acids long. The V end lost 2 bases, the J end lost 1 base, and 11 bases lay between the germline ends. Germline CDR1 reads MDHEN; CDR2 reads SYDVKM.

Written as DNA, the CDR3 is TGTGCCACCAGCAGGGAGGGACTAGCGGGAGTAGGAGAGACCCAGTACTTC. Amino acid sequence: CATSREGLAGVGETQYF. The chain couples TRBV15 to TRBJ2-5; 14 positions agree with TRBD2. The junction had 7 bases not matched to a gene; V was cut back by 3 bases and J by 4 bases. Germline V gives CDR1 LNHNV, CDR2 YYDKDF (reference sequence). The length of the CDR3 is 17 residues.

This chain uses TRBV5-6 with TRBJ2-2; tentative D call: TRBD2 (7 bases). V gave up 7 bases and J gave up 2 bases, with 18 bases separating them. The CDR3 is 16 amino acids. Germline V gives CDR1 SGHDT, CDR2 YYEEEE. The CDR3 protein is CASSLWGGPNTGELFF. DNA of the CDR3: TGTGCCAGCTCCCTTTGGGGGGGGCCTAACACCGGGGAGCTGTTTTTT. The full variable domain, its missing parts supplied by reference TRBV5-6 and TRBJ2-2, is DAGVTQSPTHLIKTRGQQVTLRCSPKSGHDTVSWYQQALGQGPQFIFQYYEEEERQRGNFPDRFSGHQFPNYSSELNVNALLLGDSALYLCASSLWGGPNTGELFFGEGSRLTVL.

This clone has a handful of counts. V and J are TRBV11-2 and TRBJ1-1; unclear D gene. V dropped 2 bases and J dropped 0 bases, with 13 bases sitting between them. Germline lookup yields CDR1 SGHAT and CDR2 FQNNGV. CDR3 length: 16 residues. The chain's CDR3 is CASSLTWGEMNTEAFF. Written as DNA, the CDR3 is TGTGCCAGCAGCTTAACCTGGGGAGAAATGAACACTGAAGCTTTCTTT.

In this sample, this clone turned up once. The chain is built from TRBV24-1 and TRBJ2-3; 11 bases line up with TRBD1. The CDR3 consists of 17 residues. Germline-derived CDR1 and CDR2 are KGHDR and SFDVKD. V trimming: 4 bases; J trimming: 4 bases; junction bases outside the gene matches: 9. The CDR3 is CATSDRGQGAYADTQYF. The CDR3 coding sequence is TGTGCCACCAGTGACCGAGGACAGGGGGCGTACGCAGATACGCAGTATTTT.

V and J are TRBV19 and TRBJ2-3; 8 bases agree with TRBD1. V lost 5 bases, J lost 5 bases, and 9 bases stayed unmatched. CDR1 LNHDA and CDR2 SQIVND come from the germline V gene (reference sequence). The CDR3 extends over 15 amino acids. DNA of the CDR3: TGTGCCAGTAGTCCCCGGACAGGGTTTCAAGATACGCAGTATTTT. This encodes CASSPRTGFQDTQYF.

The V call is TRBV7-9, the J call TRBJ2-5, with 9 nucleotides matching TRBD1. V dropped 5 bases and J dropped 5; count of bases not matched to a gene: 6. The germline CDR1 and CDR2 sequences are SEHNR and FQNEAQ (reference sequence). The CDR3 length is 14 residues. The CDR3 region has the DNA TGTGCCAGCAGCAATCGGACAGGGGTCGAGACCCAGTACTTC. This sequence encodes CASSNRTGVETQYF.

With regard to this clone: One junction end disagrees with the germline gene, perhaps due to a read error. This chain connects TRBV5-1 to TRBJ1-2; D gene ambiguous. The germline V gene has CDR1 SGHRS and CDR2 YFSETQ. The CDR3 extends over 14 amino acids. In nucleotides, the CDR3 is TGCGCCAGCAGTTTGGACGGAGCTAACTATGGCTACACCTTC. Protein: CASSLDGANYGYTF.

The chain is built from TRBV28 and TRBJ2-5; TRBD1 matches 8 bases. The CDR3 is made up of 14 amino acids. Looked up from germline, CDR1 is MDHEN and CDR2 is SYDVKM. Trimming cost V 11 bases and J 1 base; bases outside gene matches: 9. The DNA of the CDR3 is TGTGCCGCTCGTGGACAGGGACGCCAAGAGACCCAGTACTTC. Protein sequence: CAARGQGRQETQYF.

This clone was picked up a small number of times. The chain combines TRBV5-1 with TRBJ2-6, with 8 bases lining up with TRBD2. The CDR3 extends over 19 amino acids. V dropped 5 bases and J dropped 4; count of bases not matched to a gene: 17. Germline CDR1 is SGHRS and CDR2 is YFSETQ. The CDR3, as DNA: TGCGCCAGCAGTCTCACGGGCGGGGGGTTCGGTACAGGGGCCAACGTCCTGACTTTC. Translated, it gives CASSLTGGGFGTGANVLTF.

V gene TRBV5-1 combines with J gene TRBJ2-7, with 7 bases identical to TRBD1. The germline gives CDR1 SGHRS, CDR2 YFSETQ. V gave up 3 bases and J gave up 3 bases; unmatched junction bases: 6. CDR3 length equals 14 residues. The CDR3: CASSSSGQNYEQYF. CDR3 nucleotide sequence: TGCGCCAGCAGCTCCTCGGGACAGAACTACGAGCAGTACTTC.

The chain couples TRBV9 to TRBJ1-2; 7 positions match TRBD1. The CDR3 covers 14 residues. Losses at the gene ends were 3 bases for V and 8 bases for J; bases not matched to a gene: 10. Germline assignment: CDR1 SGDLS and CDR2 YYNGEE. CDR3 DNA: TGTGCCAGCAGCGCACCTCAGGGGGTATACGGCTACACCTTC. Its protein product is CASSAPQGVYGYTF. The variable domain in full, with the rest retrieved from reference TRBV9 and TRBJ1-2, is DSGVTQTPKHLITATGQRVTLRCSPRSGDLSVYWYQQSLDQGLQFLIQYYNGEERAKGNILERFSAQQFPDLHSELNLSSLELGDSALYFCASSAPQGVYGYTFGSGTRLTVV.

CDR3 loop: CASSFIAGQFYNEQFF. CDR3 nucleotides: TGTGCCAGCAGTTTTATTGCTGGACAGTTTTACAATGAGCAGTTCTTC. V is TRBV7-2 and J is TRBJ2-1; perhaps TRBD1 as D (6 bases). V was trimmed by 6 bases and J by 4 bases, leaving 19 bases between them. CDR3 size: 16 residues. The germline gives CDR1 SGHTA, CDR2 FQGNSA. Full variable domain (remainder filled in from reference TRBV7-2 and TRBJ2-1): GAGVSQSPSNKVTEKGKDVELRCDPISGHTALYWYRQSLGQGLEFLIYFQGNSAPDKSGLPSDRFSAERTGGSVSTLTIQRTQQEDSAVYLCASSFIAGQFYNEQFFGPGTRLTVL.

J is TRBJ1-1 and V is TRBV11-1; D uncertain. Trimming left V 4 bases short and J 0 bases short, with 9 bases between. The germline V gene has CDR1 SGHAT and CDR2 FQDESV (reference sequence). The CDR3 runs 14 residues. CDR3 nucleotides: TGTGCCAGCAGCTACCGTGCGGTGAACACTGAAGCTTTCTTT. Its protein is CASSYRAVNTEAFF.

V gene TRBV27 combines with J gene TRBJ2-2, with TRBD2 matching 8 bases. After removal of 4 bases from V and 7 bases from J, the junction contained 5 bases not matched to a gene. Germline loops: CDR1 MNHEY, CDR2 SMNVEV (reference sequence). The CDR3 spans 14 residues. The CDR3 spells CASSSGGRGGELFF. In DNA, the CDR3 is TGTGCCAGCAGTTCGGGGGGGCGGGGCGGGGAGCTGTTTTTT.

The chain employs TRBV18 and TRBJ1-4; 7 bases agree with TRBD1. Germline CDR1 is KGHSH and CDR2 is LQKENI. The CDR3 spans 17 residues. V trimming: 1 base; J trimming: 2 bases; junction bases outside the gene matches: 7. The CDR3 nucleotides are TGTGCCAGCTCACCACAGGGGGCGGTTCGGACTAATGAAAAACTGTTTTTT. It encodes CASSPQGAVRTNEKLFF.

V and J are TRBV15 and TRBJ2-5; 9 bases are shared with TRBD1. Germline loops: CDR1 LNHNV, CDR2 YYDKDF (reference sequence). The CDR3 has 20 residues. The ends lost 2 bases at V and 5 bases at J; junction bases unmatched: 21. Here the CDR3 DNA reads TGTGCCACCAGCAGATCCCTCCCCTTACCGGGACAGGGAACTAAGGAGACCCAGTACTTC. Protein sequence: CATSRSLPLPGQGTKETQYF.

The V gene is TRBV18, the J gene TRBJ2-3, with TRBD2 matching over 8 bases. CDR1 KGHSH and CDR2 LQKENI come from the germline V gene. The trim removed 2 bases at V and 6 bases at J, leaving 1 base unmatched. CDR3 length: 13 residues. The CDR3: CASSPVAGDTQYF. CDR3 in DNA: TGTGCCAGCTCACCAGTAGCGGGGGATACGCAGTATTTT. Supplemented by reference TRBV18 and TRBJ2-3, the full variable domain reads NAGVMQNPRHLVRRRGQEARLRCSPMKGHSHVYWYRQLPEEGLKFMVYLQKENIIDESGMPKERFSAEFPKEGPSILRIQQVVRGDSAAYFCASSPVAGDTQYFGPGTRLTVL.

This clone showed up just a few times. The chain has TRBV6-5 and TRBJ2-7; D perhaps matches TRBD1 (5 bases). This CDR3 has 13 amino acids. The V end was cut by 2 bases, the J end by 3 bases, with 8 bases between. Germline V gene lookup returns CDR1 MNHEY and CDR2 SVGAGI. In DNA, the CDR3 is TGTGCCAGCAGTTACAGTCAGGGCTACGAGCAGTACTTC. Amino acids: CASSYSQGYEQYF.

The gene calls are TRBV7-3 and TRBJ2-7; D is ambiguous. Trimming removed 1 base from V and 6 bases from J, with 7 bases in between. The CDR3 covers 12 residues. Looked up from germline, CDR1 is SGHTA and CDR2 is FQGTGA. CDR3 in DNA: TGTGCCAGCAGCTTAAATCCAGGCGAGCAGTACTTC. Protein: CASSLNPGEQYF.

The chain employs TRBV27 and TRBJ1-1; D not resolved. Germline V gene lookup returns CDR1 MNHEY and CDR2 SMNVEV (reference sequence). Trimming shortened V by 8 bases and J by 4 bases, and 14 bases separated the two germline ends. The length of the CDR3 is 13 residues. CDR3 DNA: TGTGCCAGCTACAAGGCGCGGGGCACTGAAGCTTTCTTT. It codes for CASYKARGTEAFF.

The chain couples TRBV4-2 to TRBJ1-2; a weak D match, TRBD1 (6 bases). V was cut by 0 bases and J by 2 bases, with 10 bases left in between. This CDR3 comprises 15 residues. Germline V gene data show CDR1 as LGHNA and CDR2 as YNFKEQ. This CDR3 reads CASSQEQGPNYGYTF. The CDR3 coding sequence is TGTGCCAGCAGCCAAGAGCAGGGGCCCAACTATGGCTACACCTTC.

The chain couples TRBV19 to TRBJ1-4; 7 nucleotides match TRBD1. The V gene's germline CDR1 is LNHDA and CDR2 SQIVND (reference sequence). The CDR3 covers 15 residues. With V trimmed by 5 bases and J by 8 bases, 11 bases remained unmatched. The CDR3 reads CASSSSSGTVEKLFF. In DNA form, the CDR3 reads TGTGCCAGTAGTTCTAGTTCCGGGACAGTAGAAAAACTGTTTTTT.

The chain carries TRBV6-5 and TRBJ1-3; 7 nucleotides line up with TRBD1. Germline V gene data show CDR1 as MNHEY and CDR2 as SVGAGI. The CDR3 contains 15 residues. J was trimmed by 0 bases and V by 8 bases; bases with no gene match: 7. The CDR3 protein is CASGFGTASGNTIYF. CDR3 DNA: TGTGCCAGCGGATTTGGGACAGCCTCTGGAAACACCATATATTTT.